The present T cell receptor beta chain was sequenced within a study of blood T cell repertoires in COVID-19. Whole-study context: The United States, Italy and Spain supplied acute and convalescent COVID-19 samples. From T cells, B-cell-depleted T cells, or PBMCs came the material, which was cDNA or gDNA.

Deletions cut 5 bases from V and 7 bases from J, with 12 bases between. The CDR3 is 12 amino acids. In the authors' methods: The assay estimated nucleated cells by amplifying reference gene primers. Generated by immunoSEQ multiplex PCR, the TCRdb table keeps only in-frame clones and is missing some. V, J and clone size were drawn from that table, and D and trimming were deduced from the DNA. This table has roughly 300,000 clones, 89% appearing once. This TCR came from a man younger than 35 who had recovered from COVID-19. The specimen was peripheral blood. J is TRBJ2-7 and V is TRBV12-3 or TRBV12-4, with D hard to call. DNA of the CDR3: TGTGCCAGCAGTGTAGGCCTAAAGGAGCAGTACTTC. This translates into CASSVGLKEQYF.